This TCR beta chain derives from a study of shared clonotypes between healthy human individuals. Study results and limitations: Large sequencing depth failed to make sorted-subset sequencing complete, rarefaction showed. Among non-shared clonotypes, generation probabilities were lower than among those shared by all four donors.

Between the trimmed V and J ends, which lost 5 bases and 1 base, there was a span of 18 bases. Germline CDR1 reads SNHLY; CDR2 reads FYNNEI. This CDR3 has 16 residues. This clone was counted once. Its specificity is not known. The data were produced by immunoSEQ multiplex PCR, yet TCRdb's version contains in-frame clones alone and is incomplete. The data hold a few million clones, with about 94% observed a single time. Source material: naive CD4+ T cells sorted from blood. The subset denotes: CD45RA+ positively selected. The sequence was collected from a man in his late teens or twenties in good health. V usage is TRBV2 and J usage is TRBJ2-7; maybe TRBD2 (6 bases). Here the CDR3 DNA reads TGTGCCAGCAGTTCTATTATGATCGGGGGTTCCTACGAGCAGTACTTC. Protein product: CASSSIMIGGSYEQYF.